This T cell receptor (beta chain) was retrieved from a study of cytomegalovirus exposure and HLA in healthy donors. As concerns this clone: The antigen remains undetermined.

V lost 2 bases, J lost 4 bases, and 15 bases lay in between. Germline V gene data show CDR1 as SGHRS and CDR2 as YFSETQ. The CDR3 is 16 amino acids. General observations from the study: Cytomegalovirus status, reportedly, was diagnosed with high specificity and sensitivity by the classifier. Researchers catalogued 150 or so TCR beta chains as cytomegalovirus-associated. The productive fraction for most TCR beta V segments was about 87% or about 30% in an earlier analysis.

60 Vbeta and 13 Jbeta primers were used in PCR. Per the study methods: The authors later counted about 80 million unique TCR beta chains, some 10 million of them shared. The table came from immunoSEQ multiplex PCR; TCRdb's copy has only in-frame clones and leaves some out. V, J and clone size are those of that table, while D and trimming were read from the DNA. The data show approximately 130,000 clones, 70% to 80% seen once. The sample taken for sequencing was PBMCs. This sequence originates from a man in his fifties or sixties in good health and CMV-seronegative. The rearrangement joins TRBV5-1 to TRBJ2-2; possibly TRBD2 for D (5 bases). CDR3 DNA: TGCGCCAGCAGCTTTCAAGATAGCGCAATCACCGGGGAGCTGTTTTTT. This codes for CASSFQDSAITGELFF.